This T cell receptor (beta chain) was recorded in a study of molecular identifiers for immune sequencing clone quantification. Study-level background: Replicate RNA came from about 20,000 or 100,000 naive CD8 cells and was split five ways, and four parts were sequenced.

Only a few counts were recorded for this clonotype. What it binds is unknown. The CDR3 sequence is 14 residues long. Trimming cost V 7 bases and J 0 bases; bases outside gene matches: 3. Per germline, CDR1 MDHEN and CDR2 SYDVKM. The use of previously described methods and listed TCR primers produced the bulk TCR libraries. TCRdb reprocessed the PCR reads with MiXCR, giving one entry per CDR3 protein. Of about 500,000 distinct CDR3 sequences listed, around 25% were seen once; the top ten hold approximately 0.76%. Sorting selected naive CD8 T cells with a CD8+CD4-CCR7+CD45RA+ phenotype. The study's findings and limits: Clones above 20 RNA copies contained over 98% of effector molecules and under 1% of naive molecules.

The chain couples TRBV28 to TRBJ2-3; 8 positions agree with TRBD2. The source is a human donor in good health. Some libraries in this study had Jurkat cell RNA spiked in. Sample: naive CD8+ T cells from blood, with Jurkat cell RNA spiked in. Subset meaning: FACS-sorted CD8+CD4-CCR7+CD45RA+ naive T cells. CDR3: CASTLAGSTDTQYF. The CDR3 DNA follows: TGTGCCAGCACCCTAGCGGGTAGCACAGATACGCAGTATTTT.